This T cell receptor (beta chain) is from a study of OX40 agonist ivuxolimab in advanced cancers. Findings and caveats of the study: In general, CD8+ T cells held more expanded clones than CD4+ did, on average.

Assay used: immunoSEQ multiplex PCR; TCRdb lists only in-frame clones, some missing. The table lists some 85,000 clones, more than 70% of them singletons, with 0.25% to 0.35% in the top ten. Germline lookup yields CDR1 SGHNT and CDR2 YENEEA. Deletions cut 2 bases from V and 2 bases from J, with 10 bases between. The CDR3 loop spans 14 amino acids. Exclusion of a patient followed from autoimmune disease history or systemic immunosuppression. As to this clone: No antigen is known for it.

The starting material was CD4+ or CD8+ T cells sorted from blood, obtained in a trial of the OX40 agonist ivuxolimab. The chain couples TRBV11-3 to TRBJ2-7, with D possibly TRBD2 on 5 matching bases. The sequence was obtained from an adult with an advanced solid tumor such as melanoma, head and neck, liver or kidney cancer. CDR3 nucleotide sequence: TGTGCCAGCAGCTTAAGCGGTGCGGCCTACGAGCAGTACTTC. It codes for CASSLSGAAYEQYF.